Listed below are T cell receptor beta chains from one sample, sequenced in a study of vaccination and CD4 T cells after COVID-19. TCRdb redid the calling of the PCR reads with MiXCR, one entry per CDR3 protein. The sample records 5,500 to 8,000 distinct CDR3 sequences, approximately 77% being singletons. Their cognate antigens are unknown. The specimen sequenced was CD4+ T cells from blood, cultured in vitro. These receptors were obtained from a human donor who had recovered from COVID-19. Both conserved end residues are part of each CDR3. D genes are given only for firm matches. A row's size may be missing; if present it is once, few, many or a size class.

d_gene: TRBD1
v_gene: TRBV12-3/TRBV12-4
j_gene: TRBJ1-2
abundance: .
CDR3aa: CASSFRDRDHYGYTF
CDR3nt: TGTGCCAGCAGTTTCCGGGACAGGGACCACTATGGCTACACCTTC

d_gene: .
v_gene: TRBV24-1
j_gene: TRBJ2-7
abundance: few
CDR3aa: CATSDLYEQYF
CDR3nt: TGTGCCACCAGTGATCTATACGAGCAGTACTTC

d_gene: TRBD1
v_gene: TRBV12-3/TRBV12-4
j_gene: TRBJ1-2
abundance: few
CDR3aa: CASSFLRKDRGPNYGYTF
CDR3nt: TGTGCCAGCAGTTTCCTGAGAAAGGACAGGGGGCCTAACTATGGCTACACCTTC

d_gene: TRBD1
v_gene: TRBV12-3/TRBV12-4
j_gene: TRBJ1-2
abundance: .
CDR3aa: CASSSTRTGGPSYGYTF
CDR3nt: TGTGCCAGCAGTTCAACCAGGACAGGGGGGCCGTCCTATGGCTACACCTTC

d_gene: .
v_gene: TRBV27
j_gene: TRBJ1-5
abundance: few
CDR3aa: CASALSPQISNQPQHF
CDR3nt: TGTGCCAGCGCCCTTAGCCCTCAAATTAGCAATCAGCCCCAGCATTTT

d_gene: TRBD2
v_gene: TRBV6-1
j_gene: TRBJ2-5
abundance: once
CDR3aa: CASTSPGGETQYF
CDR3nt: TGTGCCAGCACCTCCCCGGGGGGAGAGACCCAGTACTTC

d_gene: TRBD2
v_gene: TRBV19
j_gene: TRBJ2-2
abundance: .
CDR3aa: CASNSGTSGRAVYTGELFF
CDR3nt: TGTGCCAGTAATTCCGGGACTAGCGGGAGGGCCGTCTACACCGGGGAGCTGTTTTTT

d_gene: TRBD2
v_gene: TRBV20-1
j_gene: TRBJ2-5
abundance: .
CDR3aa: CSASAIRLAGGAGETQYF
CDR3nt: TGCAGTGCTAGCGCAATTCGGCTAGCGGGAGGGGCTGGTGAGACCCAGTACTTC

d_gene: .
v_gene: TRBV30
j_gene: TRBJ2-3
abundance: .
CDR3aa: CAWNTGLTDTQYF
CDR3nt: TGTGCCTGGAATACGGGACTCACAGATACGCAGTATTTT

d_gene: .
v_gene: TRBV7-3
j_gene: TRBJ1-5
abundance: .
CDR3aa: CASSPGLGRQQHF
CDR3nt: TGTGCCAGCAGCCCAGGTCTAGGACGCCAACAGCATTTT

d_gene: TRBD2
v_gene: TRBV28
j_gene: TRBJ2-5
abundance: .
CDR3aa: CASSLFKTSGVTSQYF
CDR3nt: TGTGCCAGCAGTTTATTTAAGACTAGCGGGGTCACGTCCCAGTACTTC

d_gene: .
v_gene: TRBV27
j_gene: TRBJ2-2
abundance: .
CDR3aa: CASRRTGTYTGELFF
CDR3nt: TGTGCCAGCAGACGTACAGGGACATACACCGGGGAGCTGTTTTTT

d_gene: .
v_gene: TRBV6-1
j_gene: TRBJ1-2
abundance: .
CDR3aa: CASKGEGGYGYTF
CDR3nt: TGTGCCTCCAAAGGCGAGGGAGGCTATGGCTACACCTTC